In its sample, the clone carrying this TCR beta chain was seen a few times. J was trimmed by 3 bases and V by 3 bases; bases with no gene match: 5. CDR1 is SQVTM and CDR2 is ANQGSEA in the germline V gene. The CDR3 is made up of 14 amino acids. Assay: immunoSEQ multiplex PCR; the TCRdb copy retains only in-frame clones and omits some. The sample shows approximately 190,000 clones, roughly four fifths of them seen only once. Participant reports of clinical history set cohort assignment. These data are taken from a study of blood T cell repertoires in COVID-19. Turning to the study itself: Samples came from the United States, Italy and Spain, spanning acute and convalescent COVID-19. The cDNA or gDNA used as material had been derived from T cells, B-cell-depleted T cells, or PBMCs.

Sequencing used PBMCs or T cells enriched from blood (not recorded which). This clonotype was sampled from a man aged 35-49 years who had recovered from COVID-19. V and J are TRBV29-1 and TRBJ2-7; 10 nucleotides match TRBD1. The CDR3 here is CSVEGGQGRYEQYF. The CDR3 bases are TGCAGCGTTGAGGGGGGACAGGGGCGCTACGAGCAGTACTTC.